The 3 T cell receptor beta chains below all came from one sample that was sequenced in a study of shared clonotypes between healthy human individuals. Repertoires were generated with immunoSEQ multiplex PCR, while TCRdb's copy carries only in-frame clones and drops some. The repertoire holds approximately 650,000 clones, nearly 97% seen once, with approximately 0.1% in the top ten. Terminally differentiated effector memory CD45RA+ cells were excluded by CCR7 positive selection of CD45RO-negative cells. The sequenced sample was naive CD8+ T cells sorted from blood. The receptor source for this set is a woman under 40 in good health.

V is TRBV11-2 and J is TRBJ1-1; 9 bases fit TRBD1. The CDR3 spans 16 residues. Per the germline V gene, CDR1 is SGHAT and CDR2 is FQNNGV. The V gene end was trimmed by 5 bases and the J gene end by 10 bases; junction bases not matched to a gene: 17. CDR3 nucleotides: TGTGCCAGCAGCGACCGGGACAGGGTGATTTTGGCTGGAGCTTTCTTT. This gives the protein CASSDRDRVILAGAFF.

The chain couples TRBV27 to TRBJ1-1; 8 bases agree with TRBD1. The CDR3 covers 14 residues. Germline V gives CDR1 MNHEY, CDR2 SMNVEV (reference sequence). The junction had 5 bases not matched to a gene; V was cut back by 7 bases and J by 1 base. CDR3 loop: CASKTGGANTEAFF. CDR3 coding DNA: TGTGCCAGCAAAACAGGGGGGGCGAACACTGAAGCTTTCTTT.

The chain carries TRBV11-2 and TRBJ2-1; D not certain. Looked up from germline, CDR1 is SGHAT and CDR2 is FQNNGV. This CDR3 spans 12 amino acids. V gave up 4 bases and J gave up 6 bases, with 7 bases separating them. CDR3 sequence: CASSSYSNEQFF. In DNA form, the CDR3 reads TGTGCCAGCAGCTCCTATAGCAATGAGCAGTTCTTC.